The 25 T cell receptor beta chains in this list originate from one sample, sequenced in a study of memory B cells and T cells in multiple sclerosis. Antigen specificity for these receptors is unknown. The protocol was immunoSEQ multiplex PCR, while the TCRdb copy is restricted to in-frame clones and leaves out a portion. The sample has 9,000 to 15,000 clones, 84% seen once. CFSE-dim autoproliferating and CFSE-high non-proliferating T cells from unstimulated culture were sequenced separately. Cultures began with fewer than 5.5x10^7 CFSE-labeled PBMCs, unstimulated for 7 days, with replicate wells pooled. Input material: PBMCs from blood kept in culture. Every receptor here comes from a human donor with multiple sclerosis.

This chain uses TRBV30 with TRBJ2-4; TRBD1 or TRBD2 may be the D gene (5 bases each). Germline CDR1 GTSNPN, CDR2 SVGIG (reference sequence). Trimming stripped 0 bases from V and 4 bases from J, with 10 bases between. This CDR3 contains 14 residues. The CDR3: CAWSVQRTKNIQYF. The CDR3 bases are TGTGCCTGGAGTGTACAGCGGACAAAAAACATTCAGTACTTC.

The V and J genes are TRBV5-1 and TRBJ2-5, with TRBD2 identical over 11 bases. CDR1 SGHRS and CDR2 YFSETQ come from the germline V gene. This CDR3 spans 16 amino acids. After removal of 4 bases from V and 0 bases from J, the junction contained 5 bases not matched to a gene. The CDR3, as DNA: TGCGCCAGCAGCCGGGGACTAGCGGAATACCAAGAGACCCAGTACTTC. Translating it yields CASSRGLAEYQETQYF. Variable domain in full (rest from reference TRBV5-1 and TRBJ2-5): KAGVTQTPRYLIKTRGQQVTLSCSPISGHRSVSWYQQTPGQGLQFLFEYFSETQRNKGNFPGRFSGRQFSNSRSEMNVSTLELGDSALYLCASSRGLAEYQETQYFGPGTRLLVL.

The rearrangement uses TRBV6-1 and TRBJ2-3; perhaps TRBD2 as D (5 bases). The germline V gene has CDR1 MNHNS and CDR2 SASEGT. Trimming pared 9 bases from V and 11 bases from J, leaving 12 bases between. The CDR3 consists of 10 residues. DNA for the CDR3: TGTGCCAGTGGTCCAGAGGGGCAGTATTTT. It yields the protein CASGPEGQYF.

A remark on this clone: In the same sample, other DNA sequences code for this CDR3. The chain is built from TRBV18 and TRBJ1-1; maybe TRBD1 (6 bases). Germline V gives CDR1 KGHSH, CDR2 LQKENI. V was clipped by 1 base and J by 1 base, with 7 bases between them. The CDR3 loop spans 14 amino acids. CDR3 in DNA: TGTGCCAGCTCACCACTGACAGGGAACACTGAAGCTTTCTTT. It translates to CASSPLTGNTEAFF.

The genes are TRBV11-2 and TRBJ1-3, with a tentative D call TRBD1 (5 bases). Germline-derived CDR1 and CDR2 are SGHAT and FQNNGV. There are 15 residues in the CDR3. Trimming took off 0 bases at V and 5 bases at J, with 11 bases between the two ends. Here the CDR3 DNA reads TGTGCCAGCAGCTTAGAGACGGGGCGCAGAAACACCATATATTTT. It codes for CASSLETGRRNTIYF.

The V and J genes are TRBV11-2 and TRBJ1-6; no clear D. CDR1 is SGHAT, CDR2 FQNNGV, per germline. Trimming removed 1 base from V and 9 bases from J, with 10 bases in between. The CDR3 covers 14 residues. The CDR3, as DNA: TGTGCCAGCAGCTTAGTGGGGAAAATTTCACCCCTCCACTTT. Amino acids: CASSLVGKISPLHF.

V and J are TRBV29-1 and TRBJ1-5; 7 bases are a match to TRBD1. Germline trimming cut 4 bases from V and 6 bases from J; bases unmatched to any gene: 3. The CDR3 runs to 12 residues. Germline V gene lookup returns CDR1 SQVTM and CDR2 ANQGSEA. This CDR3 is CSVGQGGQPQHF. The CDR3 DNA follows: TGCAGCGTTGGACAGGGCGGTCAGCCCCAGCATTTT.

This chain uses TRBV5-1 with TRBJ1-1; possibly TRBD1 for D (6 bases). The germline V and J ends were trimmed by 1 base and 1 base, with 11 bases remaining between them. CDR1 is SGHRS and CDR2 is YFSETQ in the germline V gene. The CDR3 length is 15 residues. CDR3 in DNA: TGCGCCAGCAGCTTGACCGGGACAACGAACACTGAAGCTTTCTTT. Amino acid sequence: CASSLTGTTNTEAFF.

The chain joins TRBV6-1 to TRBJ2-5; 13 positions agree with TRBD2. Germline V gene data show CDR1 as MNHNS and CDR2 as SASEGT. Losses at the gene ends were 10 bases for V and 5 bases for J; bases not matched to a gene: 10. The CDR3 totals 15 residues. The CDR3 spells CATLGLAGVFETQYF. The CDR3 DNA is TGTGCCACCCTCGGACTAGCGGGAGTGTTTGAGACCCAGTACTTC.

CDR3 sequence (DNA): TGTGCCAGCAGCTTAGGAGAGAACACCGGGGAGCTGTTTTTT. Translation gives CASSLGENTGELFF. The V call is TRBV11-3, the J call TRBJ2-2; no clear D. The CDR3 consists of 14 residues. The V and J ends lost 1 base and 1 base respectively, with 4 bases between them. Germline V gene lookup returns CDR1 SGHNT and CDR2 YENEEA.

The chain employs TRBV5-1 and TRBJ2-6, with D tentatively TRBD2 (6 bases). CDR3 length: 18 amino acids. The germline V gene encodes CDR1 SGHRS and CDR2 YFSETQ. V lost 4 bases and J 0 bases, leaving 17 bases between the germline ends. The chain's CDR3 is CASSLGGGLGSGANVLTF. CDR3 bases: TGCGCCAGCAGCCTGGGAGGAGGGTTGGGCTCTGGGGCCAACGTCCTGACTTTC. The full variable domain, completed using reference TRBV5-1 and TRBJ2-6, is KAGVTQTPRYLIKTRGQQVTLSCSPISGHRSVSWYQQTPGQGLQFLFEYFSETQRNKGNFPGRFSGRQFSNSRSEMNVSTLELGDSALYLCASSLGGGLGSGANVLTFGAGSRLTVL.

The chain has TRBV7-2 and TRBJ2-3; 10 positions match TRBD2. Trimming removed 4 bases from V and 1 base from J; junction bases left unmatched: 8. This CDR3 has 17 amino acids. Germline V gene data show CDR1 as SGHTA and CDR2 as FQGNSA. For the CDR3, the DNA is TGTGCCAGCAGCTCCCCAATGCTAGCGGGAGGCACAGATACGCAGTATTTT. Protein: CASSSPMLAGGTDTQYF.

This chain joins TRBV7-3 and TRBJ1-5; possibly TRBD1 for D (6 bases). The CDR3 has 16 residues. The germline V and J ends were trimmed by 5 bases and 7 bases, with 21 bases remaining between them. CDR1 is SGHTA and CDR2 is FQGTGA in the germline V gene. Written as DNA, the CDR3 is TGTGCCAGCAGCCCACGAGCCCCAGGGGCAGGACAGCCCCAGCATTTT. The encoded protein is CASSPRAPGAGQPQHF.

The rearrangement links TRBV2 to TRBJ1-6; D is possibly TRBD1 (6 bases). Germline loops: CDR1 SNHLY, CDR2 FYNNEI. The CDR3 loop spans 14 amino acids. The ends were cut back, 4 bases at V and 4 bases at J, with 8 bases in the middle. CDR3 sequence reads: CASSGGQYNSPLHF. The CDR3 coding sequence is TGTGCCAGCAGTGGCGGACAGTATAATTCACCCCTCCACTTT.

The chain uses TRBV7-9 and TRBJ2-3; possible D gene TRBD1, 5 bases. In germline, CDR1 is SEHNR, CDR2 FQNEAQ (reference sequence). The CDR3 runs 19 residues. The V gene lost 3 bases and the J gene lost 6 bases, with 28 bases spanning the gap. CDR3 sequence (DNA): TGTGCCAGCAGCTTCCGATTAACAGGATCCAGAACATTCGCGGATACGCAGTATTTT. Translating it yields CASSFRLTGSRTFADTQYF.

The rearrangement links TRBV7-2 to TRBJ2-2; D unresolved. Trimming stripped 5 bases from V and 4 bases from J, with 26 bases between. The CDR3 is made up of 19 amino acids. Germline assignment: CDR1 SGHTA and CDR2 FQGNSA. CDR3 amino acids: CASSLRSRPSIPLTGELFF. In DNA form, the CDR3 reads TGTGCCAGCAGCCTGAGGTCGCGCCCCTCCATACCGCTCACCGGGGAGCTGTTTTTT.

The chain recombines TRBV28 with TRBJ1-2; D not resolved. V was shortened by 5 bases and J by 0 bases, with 7 bases between the two germline ends. There are 13 residues in the CDR3. Germline CDR1 is MDHEN and CDR2 is SYDVKM. The chain's CDR3 is CASSVRTNYGYTF. The CDR3 coding sequence is TGTGCCAGCAGTGTCAGGACTAACTATGGCTACACCTTC.

This chain joins TRBV6-5 and TRBJ2-1; D unresolved. The CDR3 runs to 14 residues. V lost 2 bases and J 3 bases, leaving 8 bases between the germline ends. The germline V gene has CDR1 MNHEY and CDR2 SVGAGI. The CDR3 sequence: CASSYVGFYNEQFF. CDR3 in DNA: TGTGCCAGCAGTTACGTCGGGTTCTACAATGAGCAGTTCTTC.

V is TRBV28 and J is TRBJ2-1; D gene uncertain. The CDR3 sequence is 14 residues long. Trimming took off 3 bases at V and 6 bases at J, with 12 bases between the two ends. Germline V lookup: CDR1 MDHEN, CDR2 SYDVKM. The CDR3 DNA follows: TGTGCCAGCAGTTTTTTTTCGACTGTCAATGAGCAGTTCTTC. Translated: CASSFFSTVNEQFF.

The J gene is TRBJ2-7, the V gene TRBV4-1, with D tentatively TRBD1 or TRBD2 (5 bases each). With 1 base removed from V and 0 bases from J, the gap between germline ends came to 10 bases. The germline V gene has CDR1 MGHRA and CDR2 YSYEKL. The CDR3 is 15 residues long. This CDR3 reads CASSQARDVSYEQYF. CDR3 DNA sequence: TGCGCCAGCAGCCAAGCCCGGGACGTCTCCTACGAGCAGTACTTC.

This chain joins TRBV5-6 and TRBJ2-1; 7 bases agree with TRBD2. CDR3 length: 17 residues. J gave up 1 base and V 0 bases, and 7 bases lay outside the gene matches. CDR1 SGHDT and CDR2 YYEEEE come from the germline V gene. Here the CDR3 reads CASSLDGRVGSYNEQFF. In DNA, the CDR3 is TGTGCCAGCAGCTTGGATGGGAGGGTGGGGTCCTACAATGAGCAGTTCTTC.

The DNA for the CDR3 is TGCGCCAGCAGCTTGGCTACCTCTGGAAACACCATATATTTT. Protein sequence: CASSLATSGNTIYF. This chain links TRBV5-1 with TRBJ1-3; D not certain. V was cut by 0 bases and J by 0 bases, with 4 bases left in between. The CDR3 length is 14 residues. Germline V CDR1 and CDR2: SGHRS, YFSETQ.

V gene TRBV6-5 combines with J gene TRBJ2-3; D uncertain. This CDR3 region has 16 residues. V was cut by 2 bases and J by 0 bases, with 12 bases left in between. Germline V CDR1 and CDR2: MNHEY, SVGAGI. CDR3 loop: CASSYVAAPSTDTQYF. CDR3 nucleotide sequence: TGTGCCAGCAGTTACGTGGCAGCTCCTAGCACAGATACGCAGTATTTT.

The chain links TRBV5-1 to TRBJ2-3; no definite D call. CDR3 length equals 13 residues. CDR1 SGHRS and CDR2 YFSETQ come from the germline V gene. V lost 0 bases and J 1 base, leaving 3 bases between the germline ends. CDR3 sequence (DNA): TGCGCCAGCAGCTTGGAGGGCACAGATACGCAGTATTTT. Its protein is CASSLEGTDTQYF.

As DNA, the CDR3 is TGTGCCAGCAGTTCAGGGATAGTACCAATCACGCAGTATTTT. This encodes CASSSGIVPITQYF. The rearrangement links TRBV27 to TRBJ2-3; maybe TRBD1 (5 bases). The CDR3 sequence is 14 residues long. The germline CDR1 and CDR2 sequences are MNHEY and SMNVEV (reference sequence). Trimming left V 4 bases short and J 9 bases short, with 17 bases between.